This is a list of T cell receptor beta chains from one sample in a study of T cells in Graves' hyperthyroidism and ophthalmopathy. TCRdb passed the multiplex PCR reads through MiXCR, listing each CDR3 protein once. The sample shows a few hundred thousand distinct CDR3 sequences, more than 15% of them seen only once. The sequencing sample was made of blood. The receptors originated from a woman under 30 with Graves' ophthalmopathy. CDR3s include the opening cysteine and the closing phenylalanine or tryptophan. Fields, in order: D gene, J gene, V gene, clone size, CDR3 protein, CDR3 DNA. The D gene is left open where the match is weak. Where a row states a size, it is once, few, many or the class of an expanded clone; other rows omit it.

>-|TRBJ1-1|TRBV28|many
CASSLLTENTEAFF
TGTGCCAGCAGTTTATTGACCGAGAACACTGAAGCTTTCTTT
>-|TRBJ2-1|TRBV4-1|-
CASSQLPPTVGDEQFF
TGCGCCAGCAGCCAACTACCGCCTACGGTCGGGGATGAGCAGTTCTTC
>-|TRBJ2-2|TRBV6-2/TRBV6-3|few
CASISRTSGELFF
TGTGCCAGCATATCCAGAACAAGCGGGGAGCTGTTTTTT
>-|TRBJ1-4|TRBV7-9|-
CASSTTASGANEKLFF
TGTGCCAGCAGCACGACAGCTTCGGGAGCTAATGAAAAACTGTTTTTT
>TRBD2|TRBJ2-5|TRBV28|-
CASSLWGLAGGGETQYF
TGTGCCAGCAGTTTATGGGGACTAGCGGGGGGTGGAGAGACCCAGTACTTC
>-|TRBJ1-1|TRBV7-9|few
CASSLYAGRLWNTEAFF
TGTGCCAGCAGCTTATACGCGGGACGGCTCTGGAACACTGAAGCTTTCTTT
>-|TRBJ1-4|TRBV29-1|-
CSGTGTSNEKLFF
TGCAGCGGAACCGGAACCTCTAATGAAAAACTGTTTTTT
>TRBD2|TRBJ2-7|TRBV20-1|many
CSARTSGTYGQYF
TGCAGTGCCAGGACTAGCGGGACGTACGGGCAGTACTTC
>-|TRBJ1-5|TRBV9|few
CASSVGPGDQPQHF
TGTGCCAGCAGCGTAGGGCCGGGGGATCAGCCCCAGCATTTT
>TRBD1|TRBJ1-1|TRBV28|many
CASRADRGDTEAFF
TGTGCCAGCAGGGCGGACAGGGGAGATACTGAAGCTTTCTTT
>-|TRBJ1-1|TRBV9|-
CASSNPSSTNTEAFF
TGTGCCAGCAGCAACCCGTCCTCCACGAACACTGAAGCTTTCTTT
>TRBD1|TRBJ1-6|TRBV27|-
CASSPLLQGTGYNSPLHF
TGTGCCAGCAGTCCGCTCCTACAGGGGACTGGTTATAATTCACCCCTCCACTTT
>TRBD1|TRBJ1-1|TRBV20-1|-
CSAGTGVNTEAFF
TGCAGTGCCGGGACAGGCGTGAACACTGAAGCTTTCTTT
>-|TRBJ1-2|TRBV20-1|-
CRTRGASYGYTF
TGCAGAACTAGAGGGGCGAGCTATGGCTACACCTTC
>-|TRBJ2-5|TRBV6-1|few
CASSQVSGTQYF
TGTGCCAGTTCCCAGGTTTCGGGGACCCAGTACTTC
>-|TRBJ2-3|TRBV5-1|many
CASTPGGRLRTDTQYF
TGCGCCAGCACCCCGGGGGGCCGGTTGCGCACAGATACGCAGTATTTT
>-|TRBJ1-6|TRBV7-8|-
CASSLGTHDSYNSPLHF
TGTGCCAGCAGCTTAGGGACTCACGACTCCTATAATTCACCCCTCCACTTT
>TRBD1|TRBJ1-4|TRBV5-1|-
CASSPGDRRDEKLFF
TGCGCCAGCAGCCCGGGGGACAGGAGGGATGAAAAACTGTTTTTT
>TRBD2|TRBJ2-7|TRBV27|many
CASSPPLARSYEQYF
TGTGCCAGCAGTCCCCCACTAGCGCGTTCCTACGAGCAGTACTTC
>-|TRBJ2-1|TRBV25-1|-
CASSDVRGVDEQFF
TGTGCCAGCAGTGATGTCAGGGGAGTCGATGAGCAGTTCTTC
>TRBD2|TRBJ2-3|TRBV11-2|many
CASSLDTVLAGGSTDTQYF
TGTGCCAGCAGCTTAGATACGGTCCTAGCGGGAGGGAGCACAGATACGCAGTATTTT
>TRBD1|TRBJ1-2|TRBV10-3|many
CAISESRTRDRGTRGYGYTF
TGTGCCATCAGTGAGTCGAGGACCCGGGACAGGGGCACCCGGGGCTATGGCTACACCTTC
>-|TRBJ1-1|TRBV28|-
CASSLDGESIPNTEAFF
TGTGCCAGCAGTTTGGATGGCGAAAGCATACCGAACACTGAAGCTTTCTTT
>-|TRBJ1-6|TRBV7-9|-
CASSLGGMNSPLHF
TGTGCCAGCAGCTTAGGGGGGATGAATTCACCCCTCCACTTT
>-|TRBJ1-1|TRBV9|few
CASSVSRTDSNTEAFF
TGTGCCAGCAGCGTGAGCCGGACAGACTCGAACACTGAAGCTTTCTTT
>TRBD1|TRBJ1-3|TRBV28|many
CASKQGASSGNTIYF
TGTGCCAGCAAACAGGGGGCAAGCTCTGGAAACACCATATATTTT
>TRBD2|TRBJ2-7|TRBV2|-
CASSMSGGAFNEQYF
TGTGCCAGCAGTATGTCCGGGGGGGCCTTCAACGAGCAGTACTTC
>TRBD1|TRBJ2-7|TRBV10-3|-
CAISESGTGITYEQYF
TGTGCCATCAGTGAGTCGGGGACAGGGATAACCTACGAGCAGTACTTC
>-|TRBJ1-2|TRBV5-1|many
CASNLGGLGEGGYTF
TGCGCCAGTAACCTGGGGGGCCTCGGAGAAGGTGGCTACACCTTC
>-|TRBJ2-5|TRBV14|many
CASSQGWGDSQETQYF
TGTGCCAGCAGCCAAGGATGGGGAGACAGTCAAGAGACCCAGTACTTC
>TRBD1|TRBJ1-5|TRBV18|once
CASTSRTGDQPQHF
TGTGCCAGCACCAGCCGGACAGGGGATCAGCCCCAGCATTTT
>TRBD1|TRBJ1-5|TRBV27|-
CASSLGQVDQPQHF
TGTGCCAGCAGTTTAGGACAGGTTGATCAGCCCCAGCATTTT